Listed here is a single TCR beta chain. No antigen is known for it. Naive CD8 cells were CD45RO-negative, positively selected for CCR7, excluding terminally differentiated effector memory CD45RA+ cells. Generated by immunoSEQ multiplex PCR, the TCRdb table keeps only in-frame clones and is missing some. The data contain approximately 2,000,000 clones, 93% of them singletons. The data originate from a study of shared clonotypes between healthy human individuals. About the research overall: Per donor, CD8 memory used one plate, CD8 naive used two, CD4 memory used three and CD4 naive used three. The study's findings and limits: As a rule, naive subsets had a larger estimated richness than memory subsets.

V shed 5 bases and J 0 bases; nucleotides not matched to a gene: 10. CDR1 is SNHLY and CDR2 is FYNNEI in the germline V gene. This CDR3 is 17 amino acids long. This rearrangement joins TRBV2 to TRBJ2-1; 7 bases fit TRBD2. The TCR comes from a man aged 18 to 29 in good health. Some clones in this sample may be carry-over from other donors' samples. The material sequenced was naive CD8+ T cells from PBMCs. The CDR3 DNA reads TGTGCCAGCAGTCGAAAGAGCGGGGATAGCTCCTACAATGAGCAGTTCTTC. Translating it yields CASSRKSGDSSYNEQFF. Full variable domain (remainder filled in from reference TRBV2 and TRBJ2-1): EPEVTQTPSHQVTQMGQEVILRCVPISNHLYFYWYRQILGQKVEFLVSFYNNEISEKSEIFDDQFSVERPDGSNFTLKIRSTKLEDSAMYFCASSRKSGDSSYNEQFFGPGTRLTVL.